The 20 T cell receptor beta chains in this list originate from one sample, sequenced in a study of blood T cell repertoires in COVID-19 (TCRdb year 2020). To prepare the library, the immunoSEQ multiplex PCR assay was applied. What TCRdb holds here is the immuneACCESS table cut down to in-frame rearrangements. Part of the clones is not present; checked against another copy, under half of the missing clones reflect an unresolved V gene, and the others are unexplained. A total of fewer than 500,000 clones appear in this sample, more than 75% of them only once. In total, the top ten clones hold about 1.2% of the sample. Sequencing was done on a sample of peripheral blood. Receptor source: a human donor with acute or convalescent COVID-19. The donor label of this sample is uncertain.

This rearrangement joins TRBV6-5 to TRBJ2-2, with TRBD2 matching 7 bases. Germline values: CDR1 MNHEY, CDR2 SVGAGI. The CDR3 spans 16 residues. V was pared by 0 bases and J by 6 bases, with 7 bases of the junction left unmatched. CDR3 in DNA: TGTGCCAGCAGTTACTCAGGGGCGGGGGTGGCCGGGGAGCTGTTTTTT. Amino acids: CASSYSGAGVAGELFF.

Regarding this clone: Germline is not matched at one junction end, which may reflect a read error. This chain joins TRBV2 and TRBJ1-4, with D perhaps TRBD1 (6 bases). This CDR3 contains 13 residues. Germline-derived CDR1 and CDR2 are SNHLY and FYNNEI. The CDR3 DNA reads as TGTGCCAGCAGAGAGGACAGAAGAGAAAAGCTGTTTTTT. Protein: CASREDRREKLFF.

The chain links TRBV30 to TRBJ2-2, with D unclear. The germline CDR1 and CDR2 sequences are GTSNPN and SVGIG (reference sequence). V lost 2 bases and J lost 6, with 13 bases in between. The CDR3 contains 14 residues. The CDR3 spells CAWSRTPRAGELFF. CDR3 bases: TGTGCCTGGAGTCGAACCCCTCGGGCCGGGGAGCTGTTTTTT.

This clone was recorded only once. The V call is TRBV11-2, the J call TRBJ1-1; a weak D match, TRBD1 (5 bases). This CDR3 spans 13 amino acids. With 3 bases removed from V and 1 base from J, the gap between germline ends came to 6 bases. Germline lookup yields CDR1 SGHAT and CDR2 FQNNGV. The CDR3 spells CASSLTENTEAFF. Written as DNA, the CDR3 is TGTGCCAGCAGCTTGACAGAGAACACTGAAGCTTTCTTT.

This clone was seen a handful of times. J is TRBJ1-6 and V is TRBV7-8, with D possibly being TRBD1 (5 bases). Germline V CDR1 and CDR2: SGHVS, FQNEAQ. Trimming removed 1 base from V and 0 bases from J, with 10 bases in between. The CDR3 covers 17 residues. CDR3 region: CASSLGGGSSYNSPLHF. The DNA of the CDR3 is TGTGCCAGCAGCTTAGGGGGGGGGAGCTCCTATAATTCACCCCTCCACTTT. The whole variable domain, remainder taken from reference TRBV7-8 and TRBJ1-6, is GAGVSQSPRYKVAKRGQDVALRCDPISGHVSLFWYQQALGQGPEFLTYFQNEAQLDKSGLPSDRFFAERPEGSVSTLKIQRTQQEDSAVYLCASSLGGGSSYNSPLHFGNGTRLTVT.

The rearrangement joins TRBV3-1 (or the pseudogene TRBV3-2) to TRBJ2-3; the D gene is possibly TRBD2 (5 bases). Germline CDR1 LGHDT, CDR2 YNNKEL (reference sequence). With 3 bases removed from V and 10 bases from J, the gap between germline ends came to 17 bases. The CDR3 is 14 residues long. CDR3 in amino acids: CASSQELGTVPQYF. The CDR3 DNA is TGTGCCAGCAGCCAGGAACTAGGTACCGTCCCGCAGTATTTT.

The genes are TRBV13 and TRBJ2-7; 7 bases agree with TRBD1. V trimming: 5 bases; J trimming: 2 bases; junction bases outside the gene matches: 6. The CDR3 consists of 14 residues. The germline CDR1 and CDR2 sequences are PRHDT and FYEKMQ (reference sequence). The DNA of the CDR3 is TGTGCCAGCAGCGCGTTCGGGACAGCCTACGAGCAGTACTTC. This gives the protein CASSAFGTAYEQYF.

This clone came up a few times. The chain recombines TRBV6-5 with TRBJ1-2; 9 nucleotides align to TRBD1. From germline, CDR1 is MNHEY and CDR2 SVGAGI. The junction had 6 bases not matched to a gene; V was cut back by 8 bases and J by 2 bases. This CDR3 has 14 amino acids. The chain's CDR3 is CASGRDRENYGYTF. DNA of the CDR3: TGTGCCAGCGGGAGGGACAGGGAGAACTATGGCTACACCTTC.

The rearrangement joins TRBV14 to TRBJ1-1; 8 bases fit TRBD1. Germline trimming cut 2 bases from V and 4 bases from J; bases unmatched to any gene: 12. The CDR3 runs 17 residues. Germline CDR1 is SGHDN and CDR2 is FVKESK. This CDR3 is CASSQMGINRGATEAFF. DNA for the CDR3: TGTGCCAGCAGCCAAATGGGAATTAACAGGGGGGCCACTGAAGCTTTCTTT.

This chain joins TRBV1 and TRBJ2-2; TRBD2 is the table's D call, not checked against the DNA. TRBV1 counts as a pseudogene. The CDR3 consists of 14 residues. Here the CDR3 DNA reads TGCACCAGCAGCCAAGGGCGGTACACCGGGGAGCTGTTTTTT. Translation gives CTSSQGRYTGELFF.

CDR3 amino acids: CASSQDLRQETQYF. In DNA, the CDR3 is TGTGCCAGCAGCCAAGATCTGCGCCAAGAGACCCAGTACTTC. This chain uses TRBV3-1 (or the pseudogene TRBV3-2) with TRBJ2-5; D unresolved. Trimming stripped 0 bases from V and 1 base from J, with 6 bases between. Per the germline V gene, CDR1 is LGHDT and CDR2 is YNNKEL (reference sequence). This CDR3 has 14 amino acids.

The gene calls are TRBV28 and TRBJ1-5, with D maybe TRBD1 (5 bases). Per germline, CDR1 MDHEN and CDR2 SYDVKM. V was shortened by 7 bases and J by 6 bases, with 19 bases between the two germline ends. This CDR3 has 15 amino acids. CDR3: CASISRLGVGQPQHF. The CDR3 coding sequence is TGTGCCAGCATCTCTAGGTTAGGGGTCGGTCAGCCCCAGCATTTT.

The CDR3 DNA follows: TGCAGTGCTAGTCCCCTTAAGGGGGCGGTCTACACCTTC. As protein: CSASPLKGAVYTF. The chain recombines TRBV20-1 with TRBJ1-2, with 7 bases lining up with TRBD1. V dropped 3 bases and J dropped 10; count of bases not matched to a gene: 11. CDR3 length: 13 residues. Germline V gene sequence: CDR1 DFQATT, CDR2 SNEGSKA (reference sequence).

V is TRBV10-1 and J is TRBJ1-4, with no clear D. CDR1 WNHNN and CDR2 SYGVQD come from the germline V gene (reference sequence). V lost 4 bases to trimming and J lost 5 bases, with 8 bases between them. The CDR3 sequence is 13 residues long. CDR3: CASSAALNEKLFF. In nucleotides, the CDR3 is TGCGCCAGCAGTGCAGCGCTGAATGAAAAACTGTTTTTT.

The chain employs TRBV29-1 and TRBJ1-1; 7 nucleotides align to TRBD1. In germline, CDR1 is SQVTM, CDR2 ANQGSEA. The CDR3 covers 14 residues. V shed 0 bases and J 4 bases; nucleotides not matched to a gene: 5. The CDR3 reads CSVEDFRGATEAFF. CDR3 nucleotides: TGCAGCGTTGAAGATTTCAGGGGGGCCACTGAAGCTTTCTTT.

This clone came up once. The chain recombines TRBV6-1 with TRBJ1-1; weak D call: TRBD1 (5 bases). V dropped 3 bases and J dropped 2 bases, with 13 bases sitting between them. This CDR3 has 15 residues. Germline V gives CDR1 MNHNS, CDR2 SASEGT. The CDR3 DNA reads as TGTGCCAGCAGTGATTCCGGACACTTTAACACTGAAGCTTTCTTT. This codes for CASSDSGHFNTEAFF.

The V and J genes are TRBV29-1 and TRBJ2-1, with 7 nucleotides matching TRBD1. Per germline, CDR1 SQVTM and CDR2 ANQGSEA. After removal of 5 bases from V and 6 bases from J, the junction contained 10 bases not matched to a gene. This CDR3 is 14 amino acids long. CDR3 residues: CSVTRQGWSNEQFF. CDR3 nucleotides: TGCAGCGTTACCAGACAGGGATGGAGCAATGAGCAGTTCTTC.

The chain joins TRBV29-1 to TRBJ1-1; D is uncertain. Trimming removed 5 bases from V and 1 base from J, with 11 bases in between. The CDR3 has 13 residues. Germline V CDR1 and CDR2: SQVTM, ANQGSEA. CDR3 residues: CSVSPGANTEAFF. The CDR3 bases are TGCAGCGTTTCACCGGGAGCGAACACTGAAGCTTTCTTT.

This clone was counted a single time. This chain links TRBV15 with TRBJ2-3; 7 bases map to TRBD1. With 4 bases clipped from V and 0 bases from J, the junction kept 7 bases outside the gene matches. The V gene's germline CDR1 is LNHNV and CDR2 YYDKDF (reference sequence). This CDR3 comprises 16 residues. The CDR3 bases are TGTGCCACCAGCAAGGGACAGCACTCTAGCACAGATACGCAGTATTTT. It translates to CATSKGQHSSTDTQYF.

V is TRBV6-5 and J is TRBJ1-1; tentative D call: TRBD1 (6 bases). The CDR3 spans 13 residues. Trimming left V 8 bases short and J 5 bases short, with 15 bases between. CDR1 MNHEY and CDR2 SVGAGI come from the germline V gene. The CDR3 nucleotides are TGTGCCAGCCATGTCCAGGGGCGGACTGAAGCTTTCTTT. Translated, it gives CASHVQGRTEAFF.